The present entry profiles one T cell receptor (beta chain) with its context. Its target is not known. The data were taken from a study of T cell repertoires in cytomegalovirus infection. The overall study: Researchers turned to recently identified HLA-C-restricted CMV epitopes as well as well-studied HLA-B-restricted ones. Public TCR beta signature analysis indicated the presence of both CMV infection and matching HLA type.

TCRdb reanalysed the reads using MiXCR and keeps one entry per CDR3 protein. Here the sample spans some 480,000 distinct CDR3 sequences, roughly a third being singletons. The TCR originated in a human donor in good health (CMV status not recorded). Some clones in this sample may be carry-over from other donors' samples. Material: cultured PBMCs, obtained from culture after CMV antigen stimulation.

CDR3: CASSSGSAGSYEQYF. CDR3 coding DNA: TGTGCCAGCAGTTCTGGCTCGGCGGGCTCCTACGAGCAGTACTTC. This chain joins TRBV28 and TRBJ2-7, with D perhaps TRBD2 (5 bases). This CDR3 region has 15 residues. The germline V gene has CDR1 MDHEN and CDR2 SYDVKM. With 4 bases removed from V and 0 bases from J, the gap between germline ends came to 13 bases.